This T cell receptor (beta chain) was identified in a study of cytomegalovirus exposure and HLA in healthy donors. Study findings and constraints: A few of the chains that were CMV-associated were confirmed in vitro to be specific for CMV antigens. Rare TCR sequences predominated, though certain public TCRs were found in many donors.

Details on this clone: Its antigen is unidentified.

Data came from immunoSEQ multiplex PCR; TCRdb stores just in-frame clones and leaves some out. The data show 150,000 to 200,000 clones, about 87% seen once. V lost 6 bases and J 8 bases, leaving 22 bases between the germline ends. This CDR3 is built from 16 residues. Germline CDR1 reads SGHAT; CDR2 reads FQNNGV. The sequenced sample consisted of PBMCs. This TCR derives from a woman aged 25 to 39 in good health and CMV-seronegative. The V call is TRBV11-2, the J call TRBJ1-4; TRBD1 might be the D (5 bases). The CDR3 DNA reads as TGTGCCAGCAGACACGTCCGCGACAGCGGGTGGGAAAAACTGTTTTTT. Protein: CASRHVRDSGWEKLFF.